The 20 T cell receptor beta chains below all came from one sample that was sequenced in a study of blood T cell repertoires in COVID-19 (TCRdb year 2020). Libraries were constructed by the immunoSEQ multiplex PCR assay. As stored in TCRdb, this immuneACCESS dataset retains in-frame rearrangements with V and J assigned. A fraction of the clones does not appear; measured against another copy, unresolved V genes explain less than half of the discrepancy, and the remainder lacks a known reason. The sample data list 200,000 to 300,000 clones, and 70% to 85% of these were observed just once. The ten largest clonotypes hold nearly 9% of the sample. Sequencing input: peripheral blood. These receptors came from a man older than 75 with acute or convalescent COVID-19.

The rearrangement uses TRBV13 and TRBJ1-1; 7 bases are a match to TRBD1. Germline loops: CDR1 PRHDT, CDR2 FYEKMQ (reference sequence). V lost 2 bases to trimming and J lost 6 bases; unmatched junction nucleotides: 6. There are 14 residues in the CDR3. CDR3 in amino acids: CASSLRGRGPEAFF. For the CDR3, the DNA is TGTGCCAGCAGCTTACGCGGTAGGGGGCCTGAAGCTTTCTTT.

The gene calls are TRBV6-5 and TRBJ2-7; D uncertain. The CDR3 loop spans 13 amino acids. Germline lookup yields CDR1 MNHEY and CDR2 SVGAGI. Trimming pared 4 bases from V and 11 bases from J, leaving 18 bases between. The CDR3 loop reads CASSLKLQSPEYF. The DNA for the CDR3 is TGTGCCAGCAGTTTAAAGTTACAGAGCCCTGAGTACTTC.

The chain is built from TRBV27 and TRBJ1-2; D is possibly TRBD1 (5 bases). There are 16 residues in the CDR3. With 0 bases removed from V and 4 bases from J, the gap between germline ends came to 15 bases. Germline CDR1 is MNHEY and CDR2 is SMNVEV (reference sequence). The CDR3 coding sequence is TGTGCCAGCAGTTTATCTGGGCGGACACCAAGCTATGGCTACACCTTC. Residues: CASSLSGRTPSYGYTF.

This clone showed up just once. The V gene is TRBV2, the J gene TRBJ2-7; weak D call: TRBD2 (6 bases). The CDR3 runs 14 residues. The germline gives CDR1 SNHLY, CDR2 FYNNEI. Trimming stripped 6 bases from V and 0 bases from J, with 12 bases between. CDR3 sequence (DNA): TGTGCCAGCAGCCGGGACGGGGGCTCCTACGAGCAGTACTTC. It is translated as CASSRDGGSYEQYF.

CDR3: CALPRYDYSSEGQPQHF. The CDR3 DNA follows: TGTGCCTTACCACGGTACGATTATAGCTCCGAGGGTCAGCCCCAGCATTTT. The rearrangement links TRBV21-1 to TRBJ1-5. TRBV21-1 represents a pseudogene. CDR3 length: 17 amino acids.

With regard to this clone: An end of the junction differs from the germline gene, which may be a read error. The chain joins TRBV27 to TRBJ2-1; 8 bases line up with TRBD1. The CDR3 extends over 16 amino acids. CDR1 and CDR2 from the germline V gene are MNHEY and SMNVEV (reference sequence). This CDR3 reads CASSLSGGSPYNEQFF. In nucleotides, the CDR3 is TGTGCCAGCAGTCTATCAGGGGGCTCCCCTTACAATGAGCAGTTCTTC.

The rearrangement uses TRBV5-5 and TRBJ1-3, with no clear D. Germline lookup yields CDR1 SGHKS and CDR2 YYEKEE (reference sequence). V gave up 4 bases and J gave up 0 bases, with 8 bases separating them. This CDR3 is built from 14 residues. CDR3 region: CASSQHVSGNTIYF. CDR3 DNA: TGTGCCAGCAGCCAACACGTCTCTGGAAACACCATATATTTT.

The chain couples TRBV6-4 to TRBJ2-6; D unresolved. The germline V and J ends were trimmed by 6 bases and 3 bases, with 15 bases remaining between them. The CDR3 consists of 16 residues. From germline, CDR1 is MRHNA and CDR2 SNTAGT. The CDR3 coding sequence is TGTGCCAGCAGCGGCATTGGGCCCTTTGGGGCCAACGTCCTGACTTTC. It specifies CASSGIGPFGANVLTF.

The V call is TRBV12-5, the J call TRBJ2-1, with TRBD2 identical over 9 bases. Germline assignment: CDR1 LGHNT and CDR2 FRNRAP. V lost 1 base, J lost 7 bases, and 5 bases stayed unmatched. This CDR3 has 15 amino acids. CDR3 amino acids: CASGLGREGPNEQFF. Written as DNA, the CDR3 is TGTGCTAGTGGTTTGGGGCGGGAGGGCCCGAATGAGCAGTTCTTC.

The chain is built from TRBV27 and TRBJ2-5; 10 bases are shared with TRBD2. The CDR3 extends over 15 amino acids. Germline lookup yields CDR1 MNHEY and CDR2 SMNVEV (reference sequence). Trimming at V came to 6 bases and at J to 9 bases, leaving 13 bases not matched to a gene. CDR3 bases: TGTGCCAGCAGCTTCCTAGCGGGGGCCCGCATGGCCCAGTACTTC. Translated, it gives CASSFLAGARMAQYF.

The table lists this clone with a count of one. The chain joins TRBV6-5 to TRBJ1-6; TRBD1 agrees at 10 bases. V shed 8 bases and J 14 bases; nucleotides not matched to a gene: 12. Germline V lookup: CDR1 MNHEY, CDR2 SVGAGI. The CDR3 loop spans 14 amino acids. CDR3 sequence: CASYRDRGFRALHF. CDR3 bases: TGTGCCAGCTACCGGGACAGGGGATTTAGGGCCCTCCACTTT.

V usage is TRBV24-1 and J usage is TRBJ2-3; D possibly corresponds to TRBD2 (5 bases). CDR1 and CDR2 (germline): KGHDR, SFDVKD. The V end lost 4 bases, the J end lost 6 bases, and 13 bases lay between the germline ends. CDR3 length: 14 residues. The CDR3 sequence: CATSELGPVDTQYF. The DNA of the CDR3 is TGTGCCACCAGTGAACTAGGGCCTGTTGATACGCAGTATTTT.

The chain combines TRBV9 with TRBJ2-1, with 14 bases that match TRBD2. The CDR3 length is 18 residues. V lost 4 bases, J lost 0 bases, and 6 bases stayed unmatched. From germline, CDR1 is SGDLS and CDR2 YYNGEE. Here the CDR3 DNA reads TGTGCCAGCAGCCTTGGGACTAGCGGGGGCCCCTCCTACAATGAGCAGTTCTTC. It specifies CASSLGTSGGPSYNEQFF.

The V gene is TRBV5-1, the J gene TRBJ2-7, with TRBD2 matching over 9 bases. Trimming at V came to 7 bases and at J to 1 base, leaving 6 bases not matched to a gene. This CDR3 region has 14 residues. Germline V gene lookup returns CDR1 SGHRS and CDR2 YFSETQ. The CDR3 spells CASSGTSGSYEQYF. The CDR3 DNA sequence: TGCGCCAGCTCGGGCACTAGCGGGTCCTACGAGCAGTACTTC.

CDR3 sequence: CAISEPGNGYTF. CDR3 DNA: TGTGCCATCAGTGAGCCAGGGAATGGCTACACCTTC. This chain connects TRBV10-3 to TRBJ1-2; possible D gene TRBD1, 5 bases. Germline V gives CDR1 ENHRY, CDR2 SYGVKD. There are 12 residues in the CDR3. The ends were cut back, 2 bases at V and 6 bases at J, with 7 bases in the middle.

The chain carries TRBV7-9 and TRBJ1-6; possible D gene TRBD1, 6 bases. V lost 4 bases and J lost 7, with 11 bases in between. Per the germline V gene, CDR1 is SEHNR and CDR2 is FQNEAQ (reference sequence). The CDR3 is 14 amino acids. For the CDR3, the DNA is TGTGCCAGCAGCTCAGACACAGGGAATTCACCCCTCCACTTT. This codes for CASSSDTGNSPLHF.

V gene TRBV7-8 combines with J gene TRBJ1-2; a possible D gene is TRBD1 (5 bases). Germline V gene sequence: CDR1 SGHVS, CDR2 FQNEAQ. The CDR3 loop spans 13 amino acids. V lost 5 bases and J 8 bases, leaving 15 bases between the germline ends. The CDR3 sequence: CASSRGQGSGYTF. For the CDR3, the DNA is TGTGCCAGCAGCCGAGGGCAGGGCAGCGGCTACACCTTC.

The chain uses TRBV18 and TRBJ2-1; tentatively, D is TRBD2 (6 bases). Germline CDR1 reads KGHSH; CDR2 reads LQKENI. The CDR3 sequence is 14 residues long. V lost 3 bases and J lost 6, with 12 bases in between. The CDR3 protein is CASSPYGRPNEQFF. The CDR3 region has the DNA TGTGCCAGCTCACCCTATGGGAGGCCCAATGAGCAGTTCTTC.

This chain uses TRBV3-1 (or the pseudogene TRBV3-2) with TRBJ2-2; 10 bases are shared with TRBD2. J was trimmed by 4 bases and V by 1 base; bases with no gene match: 3. Germline V CDR1 and CDR2: LGHDT, YNNKEL (reference sequence). CDR3 size: 16 residues. In nucleotides, the CDR3 is TGTGCCAGCAGCCAAGTAGCGGGGGGCGTCACCGGGGAGCTGTTTTTT. It is translated as CASSQVAGGVTGELFF.

The chain couples TRBV6-6 to TRBJ1-5; D perhaps matches TRBD1 (5 bases). This CDR3 spans 16 amino acids. V gave up 6 bases and J gave up 4 bases, with 19 bases separating them. Germline V gene sequence: CDR1 MNHNY, CDR2 SVGAGI (reference sequence). CDR3 DNA: TGTGCCAGCAGAGCCCGGGACTTTGGGGTAAATCAGCCCCAGCATTTT. This encodes CASRARDFGVNQPQHF.